The sequence of this TCR beta chain was determined in a study of blood T cell dynamics during melanoma immunotherapy. Data came from immunoSEQ multiplex PCR; TCRdb stores just in-frame clones and leaves some out. The table has roughly 22,000 clones, around 85% seen once. Sample time point: pre-treatment baseline. Response was assessed by RECIST 1.1 at 12 weeks, except a couple of rapid progressors. Regarding this clone: Its antigen is currently unknown.

V gave up 6 bases and J gave up 5 bases, with 19 bases separating them. The CDR3 extends over 14 amino acids. Looked up from germline, CDR1 is SQVTM and CDR2 is ANQGSEA. Study-wide findings and caveats: Whether repertoire-driving clones were melanoma-specific could not be determined.

The V and J genes are TRBV29-1 and TRBJ2-5, with a weak D call TRBD2 (6 bases). The sequence came from a human donor with melanoma. Sample: blood, taken from a patient treated with checkpoint blockade. The CDR3 DNA is TGCAGCGTCCCCCCCCCGGGAGAAAGGGAGACCCAGTACTTC. Translated, it gives CSVPPPGERETQYF.